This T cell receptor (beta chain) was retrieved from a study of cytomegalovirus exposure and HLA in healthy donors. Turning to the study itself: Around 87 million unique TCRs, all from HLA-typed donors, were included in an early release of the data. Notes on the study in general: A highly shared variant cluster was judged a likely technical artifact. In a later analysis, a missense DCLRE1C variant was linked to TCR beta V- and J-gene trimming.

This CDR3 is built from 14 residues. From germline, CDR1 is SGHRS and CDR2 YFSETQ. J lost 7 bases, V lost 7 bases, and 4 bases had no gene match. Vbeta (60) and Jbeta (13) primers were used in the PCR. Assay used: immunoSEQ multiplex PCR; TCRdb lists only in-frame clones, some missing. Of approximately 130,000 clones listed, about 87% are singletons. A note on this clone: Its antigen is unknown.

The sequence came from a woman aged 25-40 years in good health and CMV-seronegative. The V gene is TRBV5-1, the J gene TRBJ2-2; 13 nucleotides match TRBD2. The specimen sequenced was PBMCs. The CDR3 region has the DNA TGCGCCAGCCGGGGACTAGCGGGATTCGGGGAGCTGTTTTTT. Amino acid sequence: CASRGLAGFGELFF.